Below are 22 T cell receptor beta chains sequenced from a single sample in a study of OX40 agonist ivuxolimab in advanced cancers. Only in-frame clones appear in the TCRdb table, and some are missing; sequencing was by immunoSEQ multiplex PCR. The sample contains around 35,000 clones, around 92% of which appear only once. The specimen was CD4+ or CD8+ T cells sorted from blood, collected in a trial of the OX40 agonist ivuxolimab. These receptors were obtained from an adult with an advanced solid tumor such as melanoma, head and neck, liver or kidney cancer.

The chain couples TRBV9 to TRBJ2-1, with 8 nucleotides matching TRBD2. After removal of 1 base from V and 9 bases from J, the junction contained 18 bases not matched to a gene. The germline gives CDR1 SGDLS, CDR2 YYNGEE. There are 18 residues in the CDR3. CDR3 DNA sequence: TGTGCCAGCAGCGTACAGATCCTAGCGGGCCAGGATTTGGGTGAGCAGTTCTTC. This codes for CASSVQILAGQDLGEQFF.

The V and J genes are TRBV6-8 and TRBJ2-7; tentative D call: TRBD2 (6 bases). The CDR3 contains 17 residues. The germline CDR1 and CDR2 sequences are MNHGY and SAAAGT. V was shortened by 1 base and J by 6 bases, with 22 bases between the two germline ends. CDR3 in amino acids: CASSYLQGGPPLCEQYF. Here the CDR3 DNA reads TGTGCCAGCAGTTACTTGCAGGGAGGCCCACCCCTATGCGAGCAGTACTTC.

The V gene is TRBV10-3, the J gene TRBJ1-2; D is possibly TRBD1 (5 bases). The CDR3 spans 13 residues. Deletions cut 7 bases from V and 5 bases from J, with 14 bases between. Germline lookup yields CDR1 ENHRY and CDR2 SYGVKD. The CDR3, as DNA: TGTGCCATCATTGGGACGGAAGATTATGGCTACACCTTC. Translated, it gives CAIIGTEDYGYTF.

V and J are TRBV7-9 and TRBJ1-2; TRBD1 matches at 8 bases. The CDR3 has 14 residues. With 3 bases clipped from V and 4 bases from J, the junction kept 4 bases outside the gene matches. Germline values: CDR1 SEHNR, CDR2 FQNEAQ (reference sequence). The CDR3 sequence is CASSLDREVYGYTF. The DNA of the CDR3 is TGTGCCAGCAGCTTGGACAGGGAGGTCTATGGCTACACCTTC.

This chain joins TRBV19 and TRBJ2-7; D remains unclear. V shed 5 bases and J shed 1 base, with 9 bases lying between them. This CDR3 comprises 13 residues. Germline loops: CDR1 LNHDA, CDR2 SQIVND (reference sequence). This chain's CDR3 is CASSPGDSYEQYF. The CDR3 DNA reads as TGTGCCAGTAGTCCCGGAGATTCCTACGAGCAGTACTTC.

This chain connects TRBV2 to TRBJ2-3, with a weak D call TRBD2 (5 bases). V dropped 5 bases and J dropped 5 bases, with 17 bases sitting between them. This CDR3 is 15 amino acids long. CDR1 and CDR2 (germline): SNHLY, FYNNEI. DNA of the CDR3: TGTGCCAGCAGTAGCGCGGCGGGTTGGGGAGATACGCAGTATTTT. Translation gives CASSSAAGWGDTQYF.

This chain connects TRBV21-1 to TRBJ2-3; TRBD1, the D gene given by the table, was not confirmed from the DNA. TRBV21-1 is a known pseudogene. CDR3 length equals 17 residues. The CDR3 protein is CASSKARTQGGTDTQYF. In DNA form, the CDR3 reads TGTGCCAGCAGCAAAGCGCGCACGCAAGGGGGCACAGATACGCAGTATTTT.

V gene TRBV28 combines with J gene TRBJ2-7; D unclear. The CDR3 length is 14 residues. V was trimmed by 2 bases and J by 2 bases, leaving 10 bases between them. Per the germline V gene, CDR1 is MDHEN and CDR2 is SYDVKM. The CDR3 DNA reads as TGTGCCAGCAGTTTAAAGTTCTCACCCTACGAGCAGTACTTC. Protein sequence: CASSLKFSPYEQYF.

This chain links TRBV4-2 with TRBJ1-1; D remains unclear. This CDR3 has 14 amino acids. Trimming stripped 5 bases from V and 0 bases from J, with 10 bases between. Germline V gene data show CDR1 as LGHNA and CDR2 as YNFKEQ. CDR3 DNA: TGTGCCAGCAGCTTGGATGGAATGAACACTGAAGCTTTCTTT. Amino acid sequence: CASSLDGMNTEAFF.

The chain joins TRBV4-3 to TRBJ1-1, with TRBD1 matching over 10 bases. Germline V CDR1 and CDR2: LGHNA, YSLEER. The CDR3 covers 15 residues. The ends lost 5 bases at V and 2 bases at J; junction bases unmatched: 5. Written as DNA, the CDR3 is TGCGCCAGCAGCTGGGACAGGGGTCTCAACACTGAAGCTTTCTTT. Its protein is CASSWDRGLNTEAFF.

The chain has TRBV9 and TRBJ2-1; D may correspond to TRBD1 or TRBD2 (5 bases each). Germline CDR1 SGDLS, CDR2 YYNGEE. The ends were cut back, 0 bases at V and 0 bases at J, with 7 bases in the middle. The CDR3 is 15 residues long. As DNA, the CDR3 is TGTGCCAGCAGCGTAGAGGGACGCTCCTACAATGAGCAGTTCTTC. This encodes CASSVEGRSYNEQFF. The full variable domain, its missing parts supplied by reference TRBV9 and TRBJ2-1, is DSGVTQTPKHLITATGQRVTLRCSPRSGDLSVYWYQQSLDQGLQFLIQYYNGEERAKGNILERFSAQQFPDLHSELNLSSLELGDSALYFCASSVEGRSYNEQFFGPGTRLTVL.

The chain has TRBV13 and TRBJ1-2, with a weak D call TRBD1 (5 bases). This CDR3 region has 15 residues. Looked up from germline, CDR1 is PRHDT and CDR2 is FYEKMQ (reference sequence). Deletions cut 2 bases from V and 5 bases from J, with 15 bases between. The CDR3, as DNA: TGTGCCAGCAGCTTATGGGTCGAAAAGGGGTATGGCTACACCTTC. Amino acids: CASSLWVEKGYGYTF.

There are a few counts of this clone. The rearrangement joins TRBV9 to TRBJ1-4, with D perhaps TRBD1 (6 bases). Per the germline V gene, CDR1 is SGDLS and CDR2 is YYNGEE. The CDR3 totals 14 residues. Trimming shortened V by 0 bases and J by 8 bases, and 11 bases separated the two germline ends. CDR3 sequence: CASSVGDIGEKLFF. CDR3 DNA: TGTGCCAGCAGCGTAGGGGACATAGGGGAAAAACTGTTTTTT.

In the case of this clone: The sample has other DNA sequences that encode this CDR3 too. The rearrangement joins TRBV9 to TRBJ2-7; no clear D gene. CDR1 and CDR2 from the germline V gene are SGDLS and YYNGEE. This CDR3 is 14 amino acids long. V was shortened by 0 bases and J by 0 bases, with 7 bases between the two germline ends. The CDR3 DNA reads as TGTGCCAGCAGCGTAGGCGGAAGCTCCTACGAGCAGTACTTC. Amino acid sequence: CASSVGGSSYEQYF.

The chain joins TRBV7-2 to TRBJ2-5, with D uncertain. Looked up from germline, CDR1 is SGHTA and CDR2 is FQGNSA. The V end lost 1 base, the J end lost 1 base, and 4 bases lay between the germline ends. The CDR3 length is 13 residues. The CDR3 reads CASSLEFQETQYF. DNA of the CDR3: TGTGCCAGCAGCTTAGAATTCCAAGAGACCCAGTACTTC. Combining the CDR3 with reference TRBV7-2 and TRBJ2-5 gives the whole variable domain GAGVSQSPSNKVTEKGKDVELRCDPISGHTALYWYRQSLGQGLEFLIYFQGNSAPDKSGLPSDRFSAERTGGSVSTLTIQRTQQEDSAVYLCASSLEFQETQYFGPGTRLLVL.

This clone was detected only a few times. The chain uses TRBV7-8 and TRBJ2-7; 7 nucleotides match TRBD2. Germline lookup yields CDR1 SGHVS and CDR2 FQNEAQ. The CDR3 sequence is 14 residues long. V was clipped by 5 bases and J by 3 bases; unmatched bases: 7. The CDR3 here is CASSLPPSGYEQYF. CDR3 coding DNA: TGTGCCAGCAGCCTTCCTCCTAGCGGCTACGAGCAGTACTTC.

The chain combines TRBV25-1 with TRBJ2-7; tentatively, D is TRBD1 or TRBD2 (5 bases each). The germline CDR1 and CDR2 sequences are MGHDK and SYGVNS. The CDR3 has 12 residues. Trimming cost V 3 bases and J 2 bases, with 5 bases left between them. The CDR3 DNA sequence: TGTGCCAGCAGTGAGGGGGCCTACGAGCAGTACTTC. As protein: CASSEGAYEQYF.

The V gene is TRBV7-9, the J gene TRBJ1-6, with D tentatively TRBD1 (5 bases). V was trimmed by 5 bases and J by 9 bases, leaving 14 bases between them. The CDR3 totals 14 residues. Germline CDR1 SEHNR, CDR2 FQNEAQ (reference sequence). CDR3 protein: CASSPVAGTSPLHF. CDR3 coding DNA: TGTGCCAGCAGCCCCGTAGCAGGGACTTCACCCCTCCACTTT.

The chain is built from TRBV29-1 and TRBJ2-7; D perhaps matches TRBD1 (6 bases). The V gene lost 8 bases and the J gene lost 2 bases, with 25 bases spanning the gap. This CDR3 is built from 16 residues. Looked up from germline, CDR1 is SQVTM and CDR2 is ANQGSEA. The CDR3, as DNA: TGCAGCTTCTTAGGCCTCCCGGGACATGCCACCTACGAGCAGTACTTC. Its protein is CSFLGLPGHATYEQYF.

This clone was seen just once. One end of the junction is discordant with germline, which a read error may explain. The rearrangement joins TRBV7-9 to TRBJ2-5; D not certain. The germline V gene encodes CDR1 SEHNR and CDR2 FQNEAQ (reference sequence). The CDR3 is 11 amino acids. The CDR3 protein is CASSLEESQYF. The CDR3 DNA follows: TGTGCCAGCAGCCTGGAAGAGAGCCAGTACTTC.

Written as DNA, the CDR3 is TGTGCCAGCAGCGCCGGTGGGACAGCACTTTATGGCTACACCTTC. Translation gives CASSAGGTALYGYTF. This chain joins TRBV9 and TRBJ1-2; the match to TRBD1 covers 7 bases. CDR3 length: 15 amino acids. With 3 bases clipped from V and 5 bases from J, the junction kept 10 bases outside the gene matches. Germline V gene lookup returns CDR1 SGDLS and CDR2 YYNGEE. Full variable domain (rest looked up from reference TRBV9 and TRBJ1-2): DSGVTQTPKHLITATGQRVTLRCSPRSGDLSVYWYQQSLDQGLQFLIQYYNGEERAKGNILERFSAQQFPDLHSELNLSSLELGDSALYFCASSAGGTALYGYTFGSGTRLTVV.

This clone has only a few counts. The rearrangement uses TRBV27 and TRBJ2-7; no clear D. V was trimmed by 5 bases and J by 0 bases, leaving 14 bases between them. Germline V gene lookup returns CDR1 MNHEY and CDR2 SMNVEV (reference sequence). The CDR3 consists of 15 residues. Written as DNA, the CDR3 is TGTGCCAGCAGTCGGCGACAAACGAGCTCCTACGAGCAGTACTTC. Translated, it gives CASSRRQTSSYEQYF.